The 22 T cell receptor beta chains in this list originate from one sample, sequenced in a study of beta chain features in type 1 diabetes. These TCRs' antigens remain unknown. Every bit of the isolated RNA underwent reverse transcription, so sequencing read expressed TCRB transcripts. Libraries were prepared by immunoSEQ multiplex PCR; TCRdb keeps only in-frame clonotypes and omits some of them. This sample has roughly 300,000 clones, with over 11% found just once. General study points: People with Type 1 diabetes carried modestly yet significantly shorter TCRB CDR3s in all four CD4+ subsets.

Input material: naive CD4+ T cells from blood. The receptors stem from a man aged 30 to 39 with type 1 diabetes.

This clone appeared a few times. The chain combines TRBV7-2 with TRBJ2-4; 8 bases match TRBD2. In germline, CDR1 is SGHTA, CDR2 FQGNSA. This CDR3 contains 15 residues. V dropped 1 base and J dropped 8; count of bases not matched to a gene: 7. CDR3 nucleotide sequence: TGTGCCAGCAGCTTAGATCCGTCCGGGAGGGACATTCAGTACTTC. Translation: CASSLDPSGRDIQYF.

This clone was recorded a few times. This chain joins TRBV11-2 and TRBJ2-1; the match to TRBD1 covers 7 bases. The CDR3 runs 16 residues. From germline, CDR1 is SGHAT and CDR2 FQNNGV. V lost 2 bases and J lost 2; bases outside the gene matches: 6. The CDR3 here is CASSLRTGVTYNEQFF. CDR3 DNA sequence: TGTGCCAGCAGCTTAAGAACAGGGGTCACCTACAATGAGCAGTTCTTC.

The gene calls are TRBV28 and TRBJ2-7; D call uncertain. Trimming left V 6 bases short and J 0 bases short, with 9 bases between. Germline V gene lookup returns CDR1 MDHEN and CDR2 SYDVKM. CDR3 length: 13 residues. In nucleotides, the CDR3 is TGTGCCAGCAGACCTTCGAGCTCCTACGAGCAGTACTTC. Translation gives CASRPSSSYEQYF.

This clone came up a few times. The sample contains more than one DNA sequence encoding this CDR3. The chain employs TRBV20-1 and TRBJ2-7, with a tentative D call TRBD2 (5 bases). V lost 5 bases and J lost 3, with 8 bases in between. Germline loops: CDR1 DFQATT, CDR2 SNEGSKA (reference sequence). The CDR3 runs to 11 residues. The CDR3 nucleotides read TGCAGTGCTTCCCGGGGCTACGAGCAGTACTTC. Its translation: CSASRGYEQYF.

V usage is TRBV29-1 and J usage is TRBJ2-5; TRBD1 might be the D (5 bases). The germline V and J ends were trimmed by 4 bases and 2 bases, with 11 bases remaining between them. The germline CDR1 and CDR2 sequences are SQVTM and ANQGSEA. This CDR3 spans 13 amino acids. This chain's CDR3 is CSVVVWTQETQYF. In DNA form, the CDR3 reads TGCAGCGTTGTAGTTTGGACACAAGAGACCCAGTACTTC.

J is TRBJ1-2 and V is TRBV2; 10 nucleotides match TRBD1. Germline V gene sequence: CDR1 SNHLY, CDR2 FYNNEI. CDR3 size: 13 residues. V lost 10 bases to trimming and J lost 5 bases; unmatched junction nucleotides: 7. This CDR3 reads CANRPGQGYGYTF. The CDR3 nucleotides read TGTGCCAACCGACCGGGACAGGGGTATGGCTACACCTTC.

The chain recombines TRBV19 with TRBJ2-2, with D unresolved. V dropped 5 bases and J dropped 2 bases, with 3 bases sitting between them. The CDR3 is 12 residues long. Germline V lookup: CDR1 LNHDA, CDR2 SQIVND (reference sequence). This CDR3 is CASSPNTGELFF. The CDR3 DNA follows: TGTGCCAGTAGTCCAAACACCGGGGAGCTGTTTTTT.

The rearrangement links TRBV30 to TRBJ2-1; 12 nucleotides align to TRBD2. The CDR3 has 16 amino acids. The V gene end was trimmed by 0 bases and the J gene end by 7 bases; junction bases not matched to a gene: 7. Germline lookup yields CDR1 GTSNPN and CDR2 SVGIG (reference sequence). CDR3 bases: TGTGCCTGGAGTGTACTTGGAACTAGCGGGAGGAATGAGCAGTTCTTC. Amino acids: CAWSVLGTSGRNEQFF.

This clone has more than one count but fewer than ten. For the CDR3, the DNA is TGTGCCAGCAGCTCCCCGCGGAGCCCAATAAGCTCCTACAATGAGCAGTTCTTC. It codes for CASSSPRSPISSYNEQFF. The chain recombines TRBV28 with TRBJ2-1; no definite D call. The CDR3 totals 18 residues. The V gene's germline CDR1 is MDHEN and CDR2 SYDVKM. Trimming removed 6 bases at V and 0 bases at J, with 21 bases between.

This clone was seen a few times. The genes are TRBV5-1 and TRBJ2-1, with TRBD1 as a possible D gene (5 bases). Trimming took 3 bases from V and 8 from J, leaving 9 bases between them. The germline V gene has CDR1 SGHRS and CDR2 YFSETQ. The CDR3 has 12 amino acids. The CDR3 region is CASSSPGYEQFF. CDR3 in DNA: TGCGCCAGCAGCTCCCCAGGGTATGAGCAGTTCTTC.

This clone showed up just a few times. The CDR3 nucleotides are TGTGCCAGCAGTTTTTACCGGTCGGGGCAAGAGACCCAGTACTTC. Translating gives CASSFYRSGQETQYF. The chain combines TRBV28 with TRBJ2-5; a possible D gene is TRBD2 (5 bases). This CDR3 region has 15 residues. Germline V gene lookup returns CDR1 MDHEN and CDR2 SYDVKM. The V and J ends lost 3 bases and 2 bases respectively, with 13 bases between them. The whole variable domain, filled in from reference TRBV28 and TRBJ2-5, reads DVKVTQSSRYLVKRTGEKVFLECVQDMDHENMFWYRQDPGLGLRLIYFSYDVKMKEKGDIPEGYSVSREKKERFSLILESASTNQTSMYLCASSFYRSGQETQYFGPGTRLLVL.

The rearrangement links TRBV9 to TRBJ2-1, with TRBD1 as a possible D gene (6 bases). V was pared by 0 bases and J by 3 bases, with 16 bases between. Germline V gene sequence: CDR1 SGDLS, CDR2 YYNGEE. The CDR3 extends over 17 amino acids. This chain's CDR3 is CASSVAFGTNRYNEQFF. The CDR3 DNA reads TGTGCCAGCAGCGTAGCTTTCGGGACAAATCGCTACAATGAGCAGTTCTTC.

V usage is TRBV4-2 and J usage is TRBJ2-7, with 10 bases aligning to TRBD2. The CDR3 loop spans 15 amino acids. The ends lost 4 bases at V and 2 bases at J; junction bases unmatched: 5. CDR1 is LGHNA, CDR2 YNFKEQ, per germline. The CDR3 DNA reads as TGTGCCAGCAGCCCCCGAAGCGGGAGGGCCTACGAGCAGTACTTC. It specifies CASSPRSGRAYEQYF.

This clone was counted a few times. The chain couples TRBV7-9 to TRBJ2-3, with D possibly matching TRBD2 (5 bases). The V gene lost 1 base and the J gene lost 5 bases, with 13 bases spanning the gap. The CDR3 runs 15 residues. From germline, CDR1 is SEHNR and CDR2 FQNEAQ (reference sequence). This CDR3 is CASSLGVGARDTQYF. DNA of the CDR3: TGTGCCAGCAGCTTAGGTGTGGGAGCAAGAGATACGCAGTATTTT.

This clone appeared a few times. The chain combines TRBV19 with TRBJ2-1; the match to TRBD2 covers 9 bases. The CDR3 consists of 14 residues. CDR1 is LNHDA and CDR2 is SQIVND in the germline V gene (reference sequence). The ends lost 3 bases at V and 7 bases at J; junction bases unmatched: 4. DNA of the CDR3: TGTGCCAGTAGTATTCCCAGCGGGAGGAATGAGCAGTTCTTC. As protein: CASSIPSGRNEQFF.

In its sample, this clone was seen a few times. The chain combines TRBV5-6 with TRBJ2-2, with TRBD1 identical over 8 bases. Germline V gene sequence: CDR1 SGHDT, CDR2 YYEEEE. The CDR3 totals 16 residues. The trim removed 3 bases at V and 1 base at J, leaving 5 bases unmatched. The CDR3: CASSYGQGLNTGELFF. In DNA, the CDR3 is TGTGCCAGCAGCTACGGACAGGGCCTGAACACCGGGGAGCTGTTTTTT.

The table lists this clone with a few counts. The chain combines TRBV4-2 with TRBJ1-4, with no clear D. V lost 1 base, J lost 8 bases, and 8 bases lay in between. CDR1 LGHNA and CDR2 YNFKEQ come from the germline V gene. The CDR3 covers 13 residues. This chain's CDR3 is CASSQALEEKLFF. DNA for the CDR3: TGTGCCAGCAGCCAAGCTCTGGAGGAAAAACTGTTTTTT.

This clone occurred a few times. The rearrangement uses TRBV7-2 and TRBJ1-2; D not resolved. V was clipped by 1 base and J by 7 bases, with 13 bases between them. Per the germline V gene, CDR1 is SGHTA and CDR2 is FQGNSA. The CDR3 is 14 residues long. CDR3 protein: CASSLGYKEGGYTF. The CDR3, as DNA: TGTGCCAGCAGCTTAGGCTACAAGGAGGGTGGCTACACCTTC.

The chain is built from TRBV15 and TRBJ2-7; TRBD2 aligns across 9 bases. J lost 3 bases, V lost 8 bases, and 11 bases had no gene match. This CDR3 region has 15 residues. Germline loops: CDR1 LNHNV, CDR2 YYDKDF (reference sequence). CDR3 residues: CATAQVASGIYEQYF. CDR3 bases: TGTGCCACCGCGCAGGTCGCTAGCGGGATCTACGAGCAGTACTTC.

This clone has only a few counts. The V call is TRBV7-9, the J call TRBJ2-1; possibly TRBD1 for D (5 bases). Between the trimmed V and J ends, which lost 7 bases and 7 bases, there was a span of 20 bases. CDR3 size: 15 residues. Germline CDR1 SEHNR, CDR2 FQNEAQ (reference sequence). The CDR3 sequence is CASTAPQGWANEQFF. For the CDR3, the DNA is TGTGCCAGCACCGCCCCCCAGGGTTGGGCAAATGAGCAGTTCTTC.

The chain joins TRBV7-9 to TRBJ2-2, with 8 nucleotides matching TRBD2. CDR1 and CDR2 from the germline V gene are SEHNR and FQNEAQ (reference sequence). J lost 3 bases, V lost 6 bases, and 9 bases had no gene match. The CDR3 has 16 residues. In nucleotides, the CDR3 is TGTGCCAGCAGTTCGCGGGGTAGCGGGGACACCGGGGAGCTGTTTTTT. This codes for CASSSRGSGDTGELFF.

As DNA, the CDR3 is TGCGCCAGCAGCTTGGGGGACAGGGAAACAGATGGCTACACCTTC. As protein: CASSLGDRETDGYTF. V gene TRBV5-1 combines with J gene TRBJ1-2; 9 bases line up with TRBD1. Germline V gene lookup returns CDR1 SGHRS and CDR2 YFSETQ. The CDR3 spans 15 residues. V dropped 0 bases and J dropped 6; count of bases not matched to a gene: 6.